This T cell receptor beta chain was observed in a study of beta chain features in type 1 diabetes. Points from the study as a whole: People with Type 1 diabetes carried modestly yet significantly shorter TCRB CDR3s in all four CD4+ subsets.

This clone turned up a few times. Its antigen is not known. One heparinised draw of blood, averaging around 120 mL, came from each donor. This CDR3 is built from 14 residues. Trimming stripped 5 bases from V and 1 base from J, with 11 bases between. Looked up from germline, CDR1 is SGHAT and CDR2 is FQNNGV. Expressed TCRB transcripts were sequenced, since all the RNA that had been isolated was reverse transcribed. Assay: immunoSEQ multiplex PCR; the TCRdb copy retains only in-frame clones and omits some. The table lists some 370,000 clones, around 10% of them singletons. Specimen: central memory CD4+ T cells from blood. The receptor was isolated from a man aged 25-45 years with type 1 diabetes. The V and J genes are TRBV11-2 and TRBJ2-5; D might be TRBD1 or TRBD2, each matching 5 bases. CDR3 protein: CASSPLGAQETQYF. For the CDR3, the DNA is TGTGCCAGCAGCCCTCTCGGGGCCCAAGAGACCCAGTACTTC.